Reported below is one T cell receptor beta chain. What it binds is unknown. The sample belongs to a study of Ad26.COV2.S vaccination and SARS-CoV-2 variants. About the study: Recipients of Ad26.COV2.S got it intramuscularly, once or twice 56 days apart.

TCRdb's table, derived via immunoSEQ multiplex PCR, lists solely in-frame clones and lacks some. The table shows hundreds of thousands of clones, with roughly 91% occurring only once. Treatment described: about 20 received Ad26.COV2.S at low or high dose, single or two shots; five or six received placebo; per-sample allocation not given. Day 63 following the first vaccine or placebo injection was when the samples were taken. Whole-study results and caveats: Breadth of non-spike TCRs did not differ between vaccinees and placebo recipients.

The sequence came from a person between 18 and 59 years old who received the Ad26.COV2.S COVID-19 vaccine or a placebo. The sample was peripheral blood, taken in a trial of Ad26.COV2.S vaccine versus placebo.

CDR3 in amino acids: CASSIGGGTGNTIYF. As DNA, the CDR3 is TGTGCCAGTAGTATCGGCGGAGGAACTGGAAACACCATATATTTT. The chain joins TRBV19 to TRBJ1-3; D call uncertain. Per the germline V gene, CDR1 is LNHDA and CDR2 is SQIVND (reference sequence). V gave up 3 bases and J gave up 2 bases, with 11 bases separating them. The CDR3 loop spans 15 amino acids.